Sequencing of this TCR beta chain was carried out in a study of cytomegalovirus exposure and HLA in healthy donors. Study in general: In a previous analysis, 117 million unique TCR beta sequences were found from 150 million to 200 million T cells.

Use of 60 Vbeta and 13 Jbeta primers characterized the PCR. Libraries were prepared by immunoSEQ multiplex PCR; TCRdb keeps only in-frame clonotypes and omits some of them. The data contain about 150,000 clones, 72% of them seen just once; the ten biggest clones take up roughly 2%. Worth noting for this clone: The target antigen is unknown.

Study-wide results and caveats: In vitro work confirmed that a few CMV-associated chains recognize CMV antigens.

The germline CDR1 and CDR2 sequences are SGHTA and FQGNSA. J gave up 6 bases and V 1 base, and 3 bases lay outside the gene matches. This CDR3 is 14 amino acids long. This sequence originates from a man in his forties or fifties in good health and CMV-seronegative. J is TRBJ2-5 and V is TRBV7-2, with 9 bases fitting TRBD2. Source material: PBMCs. In nucleotides, the CDR3 is TGTGCCAGCAGCTTAGACGGGACTAGCCAGACCCAGTACTTC. Encoded protein: CASSLDGTSQTQYF.